This TCR beta chain was observed in a study of blood T cell repertoires in COVID-19. CDR3 length: 14 residues. Germline CDR1 reads SGHDN; CDR2 reads FVKESK. The V end lost 4 bases, the J end lost 4 bases, and 13 bases lay between the germline ends. The method was immunoSEQ multiplex PCR; TCRdb's version includes in-frame clones alone and lacks a portion of them. The data show 35,000 to 45,000 clones, with almost 95% seen just once and about 8.3% held by the top ten. The chain uses TRBV14 and TRBJ1-1; D is unclear. The receptor was derived from a man aged 50-60 years with active COVID-19. The sequenced material came from peripheral blood. The CDR3 nucleotides read TGTGCCAGCAGCCCCCGACCGGCGGGCACTGAAGCTTTCTTT. This codes for CASSPRPAGTEAFF.